This T cell receptor beta chain comes out of a study of T cells in women clearing cervical HPV infection. Across the study: For cases, blood was sampled a median 149 days after lesion detection, interquartile range roughly 90 to 230 days. Study-wide findings and caveats: CIN3+ cases had significantly higher TCR richness than controls; evenness did not differ. A classifier using richness and V gene abundances reached an AUC of approximately 0.8.

All participants had a single incident cervical HPV16 infection, and prevalent HPV16 infections were excluded. The data were produced by immunoSEQ multiplex PCR, yet TCRdb's version contains in-frame clones alone and is incomplete. This sample's table reports 35,000 to 45,000 clones. A word on this clone: Its antigen is not known. Coverage ceases 3 residues before the CDR3 finishes, and the germline J gene fills in the end.

With 3 bases clipped from V and 3 bases from J, the junction kept 3 bases outside the gene matches. The CDR3 has 14 residues. Germline CDR1 reads SGHNT; CDR2 reads YYREEE (reference sequence). Sequencing used blood buffy coat. This receptor was obtained from a woman aged 18 to 75 with a cervical HPV16 infection that either progressed to CIN3+ or cleared (not recorded which). The chain links TRBV5-4 to TRBJ2-7; TRBD1 aligns across 10 bases. CDR3 DNA (partial): TGTGCCAGCAGCTGGGGGACAGGGGACTACGAG. It translates to CASSWGTGDYE. The CDR3 in full is CASSWGTGDYEQYF. The variable domain in full, with the rest retrieved from reference TRBV5-4 and TRBJ2-7, is ETGVTQSPTHLIKTRGQQVTLRCSSQSGHNTVSWYQQALGQGPQFIFQYYREEENGRGNFPPRFSGLQFPNYSSELNVNALELDDSALYLCASSWGTGDYEQYFGPGTRLTVT.